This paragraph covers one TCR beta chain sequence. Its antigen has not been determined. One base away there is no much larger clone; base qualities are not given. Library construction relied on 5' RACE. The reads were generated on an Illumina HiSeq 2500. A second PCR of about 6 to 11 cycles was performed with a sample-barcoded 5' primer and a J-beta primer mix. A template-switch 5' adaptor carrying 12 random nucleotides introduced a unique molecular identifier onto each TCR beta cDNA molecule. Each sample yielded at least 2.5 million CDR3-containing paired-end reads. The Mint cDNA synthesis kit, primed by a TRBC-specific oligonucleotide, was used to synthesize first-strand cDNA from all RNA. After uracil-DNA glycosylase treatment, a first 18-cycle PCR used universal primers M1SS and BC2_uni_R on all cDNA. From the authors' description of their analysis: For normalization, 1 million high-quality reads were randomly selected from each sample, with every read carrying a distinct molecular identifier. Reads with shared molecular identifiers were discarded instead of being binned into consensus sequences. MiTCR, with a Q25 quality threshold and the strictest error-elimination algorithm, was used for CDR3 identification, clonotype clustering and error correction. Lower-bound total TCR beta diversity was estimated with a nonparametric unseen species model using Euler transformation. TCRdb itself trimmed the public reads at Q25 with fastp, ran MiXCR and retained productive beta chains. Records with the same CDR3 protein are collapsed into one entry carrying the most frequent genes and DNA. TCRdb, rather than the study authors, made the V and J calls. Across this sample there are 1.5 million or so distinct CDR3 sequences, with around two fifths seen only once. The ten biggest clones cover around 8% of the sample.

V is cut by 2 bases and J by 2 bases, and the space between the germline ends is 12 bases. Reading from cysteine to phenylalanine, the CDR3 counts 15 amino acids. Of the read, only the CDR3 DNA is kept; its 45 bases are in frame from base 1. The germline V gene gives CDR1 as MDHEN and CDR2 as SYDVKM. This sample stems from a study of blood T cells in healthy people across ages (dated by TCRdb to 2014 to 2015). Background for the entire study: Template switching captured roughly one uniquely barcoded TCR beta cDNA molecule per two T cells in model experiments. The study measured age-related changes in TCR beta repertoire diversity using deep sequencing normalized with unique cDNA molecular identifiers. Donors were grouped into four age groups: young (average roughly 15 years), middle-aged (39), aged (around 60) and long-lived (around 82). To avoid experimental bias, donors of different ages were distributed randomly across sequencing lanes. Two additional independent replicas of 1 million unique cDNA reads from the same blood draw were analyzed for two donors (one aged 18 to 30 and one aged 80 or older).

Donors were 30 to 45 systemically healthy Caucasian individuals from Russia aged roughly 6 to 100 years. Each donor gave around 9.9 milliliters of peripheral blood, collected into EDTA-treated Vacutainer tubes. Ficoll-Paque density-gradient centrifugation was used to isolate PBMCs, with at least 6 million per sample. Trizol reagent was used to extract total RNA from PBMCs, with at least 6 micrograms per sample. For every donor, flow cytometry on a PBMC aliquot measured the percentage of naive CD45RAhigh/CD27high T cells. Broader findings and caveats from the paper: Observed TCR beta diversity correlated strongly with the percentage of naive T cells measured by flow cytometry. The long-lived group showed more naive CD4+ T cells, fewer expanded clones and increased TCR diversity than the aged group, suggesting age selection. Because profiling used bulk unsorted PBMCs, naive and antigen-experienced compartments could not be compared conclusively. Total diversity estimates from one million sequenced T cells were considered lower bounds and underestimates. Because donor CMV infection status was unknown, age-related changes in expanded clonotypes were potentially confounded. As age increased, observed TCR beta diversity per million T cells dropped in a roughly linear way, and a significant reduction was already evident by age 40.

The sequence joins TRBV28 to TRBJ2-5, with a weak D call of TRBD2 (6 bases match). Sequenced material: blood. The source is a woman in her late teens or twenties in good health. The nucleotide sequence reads TGTGCCAGCAGTTTAGGGCCTAGCGCACAAGAGACCCAGTACTTC. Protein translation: CASSLGPSAQETQYF.